This T cell receptor beta chain stems from a study of cytomegalovirus exposure and HLA in healthy donors. Overall study results and limits: The CMV antigen specificity of three CMV-associated chains was confirmed through in vitro analysis.

The PCR was carried out with 60 Vbeta primers and 13 Jbeta primers. Libraries were prepared by immunoSEQ multiplex PCR; TCRdb keeps only in-frame clonotypes and omits some of them. The sample has 85,000 to 130,000 clones; roughly 73% are singletons. CDR3 length equals 18 residues. Notes on this clone: Its antigen is not identified.

This clonotype was sampled from a man in his forties in good health and CMV-seronegative. Sequencing input: PBMCs. The chain carries TRBV21-1 and TRBJ2-6; TRBD1, the table's D call, was not compared with the DNA. TRBV21-1 is a pseudogene segment. The CDR3 bases are TGTGCCAGCAGCAAAGTTGGGGGCAGGTCGGGAGGGGCCAACGTCCTGACTTTC. It codes for CASSKVGGRSGGANVLTF.